This entry lists 5 T cell receptor delta chains sequenced from one sample in a study of γδ T cells in repeated Plasmodium falciparum infection. Gammadelta T cells were flow-sorted from PBMC into Vgamma9/Vdelta2+ and Vdelta2-negative populations for bulk analysis. TCRdb reprocessed the multiplex PCR reads using CATT. The table includes roughly 93,000 delta-chain clones, roughly 0.9% detected once. Specimen: gamma-delta T cells from blood. Receptor source: a pool of human donors (malaria-infected and uninfected, not separated).

This clone occurred a few times. The protein TCRdb lists belongs to a much larger clone and differs from this DNA's translation at residue 7, which points to a read error; the protein shown is made from the DNA. The V call is TRDV2, the J call TRDJ1; no definite D call. TCRdb carries no J gene annotation; the J gene was assigned here by matching the DNA with germline. This CDR3 spans 18 amino acids. Deletions cut 0 bases from V and 0 bases from J, with 19 bases between. The V gene's germline CDR1 is GEAIGNYY and CDR2 EKD. The CDR3 protein is CACDTVEGTHLYTDKLIF. The CDR3 region has the DNA TGTGCCTGTGACACCGTGGAGGGAACTCACCTGTACACCGATAAACTCATCTTT.

This clone was found many times. TCRdb shows a much larger clone's protein in place of this DNA's translation, and the two differ at residue 9, likely through a read error; the protein shown is translated from the DNA. The CDR3: CACDTITLPGDVETLTDKLIF. CDR3 coding DNA: TGTGCCTGTGACACCATAACTCTACCGGGGGATGTTGAGACCCTGACCGATAAACTCATCTTT. The chain couples TRDV2 to TRDJ1; the match to TRDD3 covers 7 bases. The J gene is not listed in TCRdb, so it was assigned here from a DNA match to germline. V gave up 0 bases and J gave up 2 bases; unmatched junction bases: 23. Germline CDR1 and CDR2: GEAIGNYY and EKD. The CDR3 has 21 amino acids.

This clone was seen a few times. The mismatch at residue 2 between this DNA's translation and the TCRdb protein of a much larger clone likely reflects a read error; the protein shown is translated from the DNA. The chain links TRDV2 to TRDJ1; 10 bases are shared with TRDD3. The germline V gene has CDR1 GEAIGNYY and CDR2 EKD. The CDR3 loop spans 18 amino acids. The CDR3 region is CSCDKGDTATSQTDKLIF. For the CDR3, the DNA is TGTTCCTGTGACAAGGGGGATACGGCCACATCGCAGACCGATAAACTCATCTTT.

The sample holds a few counts of this clone. A far bigger clonotype differs at one base, so this is likely a read error. The same CDR3 can be traced to other DNA sequences in this sample. CDR3: CACDTRVFNWGTTRDSWDTRQMFF. CDR3 DNA: TGTGCCTGTGACACCAGAGTCTTCAACTGGGGGACAACGCGTGACTCCTGGGACACCCGACAGATGTTTTTC. The rearrangement uses TRDV2 and TRDJ3; 9 bases are shared with TRDD3. J was trimmed by 0 bases and V by 0 bases; bases with no gene match: 20. CDR1 GEAIGNYY and CDR2 EKD come from the germline V gene. This CDR3 comprises 24 residues.

On this clone itself: TCRdb pairs this DNA with a much larger clone's protein that differs at residue 13, likely a read error; the protein shown was translated from the DNA. The chain recombines TRDV1 with TRDJ1, with 9 bases aligning to TRDD3. Germline-derived CDR1 and CDR2 are TSWWSYY and QGS. V trimming: 5 bases; J trimming: 3 bases; junction bases outside the gene matches: 16. The CDR3 has 18 residues. CDR3 sequence reads: CALGFRPGGCYYADKLIF. As DNA, the CDR3 is TGTGCTCTTGGGTTTAGGCCTGGGGGATGTTACTACGCCGATAAACTCATCTTT.